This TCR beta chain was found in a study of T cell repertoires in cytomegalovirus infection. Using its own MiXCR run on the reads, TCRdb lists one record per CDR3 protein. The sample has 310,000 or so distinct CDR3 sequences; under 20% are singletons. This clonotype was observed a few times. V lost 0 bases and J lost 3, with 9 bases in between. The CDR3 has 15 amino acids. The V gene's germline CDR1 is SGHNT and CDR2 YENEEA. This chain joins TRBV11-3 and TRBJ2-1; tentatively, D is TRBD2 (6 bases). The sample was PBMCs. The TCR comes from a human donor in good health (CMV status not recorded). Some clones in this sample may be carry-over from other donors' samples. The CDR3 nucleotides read TGTGCCAGCAGCTTAGATACGGGGGACTACAATGAGCAGTTCTTC. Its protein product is CASSLDTGDYNEQFF.